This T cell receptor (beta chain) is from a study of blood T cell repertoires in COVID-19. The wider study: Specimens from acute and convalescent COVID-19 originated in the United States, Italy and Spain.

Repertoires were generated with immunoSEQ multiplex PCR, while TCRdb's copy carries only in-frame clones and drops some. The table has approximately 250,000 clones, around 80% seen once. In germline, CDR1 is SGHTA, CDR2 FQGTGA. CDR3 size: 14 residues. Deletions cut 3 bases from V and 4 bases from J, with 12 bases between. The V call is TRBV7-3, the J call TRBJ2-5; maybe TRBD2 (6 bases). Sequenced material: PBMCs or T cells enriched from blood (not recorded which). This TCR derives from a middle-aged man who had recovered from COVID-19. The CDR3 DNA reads TGTGCCAGCAGCTTCTCGGGAGTAGGAGAGACCCAGTACTTC. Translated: CASSFSGVGETQYF.